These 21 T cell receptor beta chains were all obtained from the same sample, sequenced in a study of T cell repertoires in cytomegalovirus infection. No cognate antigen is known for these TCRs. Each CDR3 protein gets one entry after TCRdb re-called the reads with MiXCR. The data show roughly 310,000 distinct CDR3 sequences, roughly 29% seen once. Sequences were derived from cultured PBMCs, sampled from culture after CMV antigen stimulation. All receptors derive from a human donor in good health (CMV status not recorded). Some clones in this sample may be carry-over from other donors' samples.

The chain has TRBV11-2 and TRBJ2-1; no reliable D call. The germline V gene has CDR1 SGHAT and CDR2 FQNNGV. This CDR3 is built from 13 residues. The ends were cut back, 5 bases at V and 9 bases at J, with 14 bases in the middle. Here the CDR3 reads CASSDDLQSEQFF. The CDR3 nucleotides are TGTGCCAGCAGCGATGACCTCCAGAGTGAGCAGTTCTTC.

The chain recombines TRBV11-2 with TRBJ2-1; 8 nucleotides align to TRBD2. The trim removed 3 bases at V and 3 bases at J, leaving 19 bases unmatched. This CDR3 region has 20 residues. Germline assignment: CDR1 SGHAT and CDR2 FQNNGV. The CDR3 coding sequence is TGTGCCAGCAGCTTTAAGCGGGGGTCCCCGGTCCGACAAGGCTACAATGAGCAGTTCTTC. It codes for CASSFKRGSPVRQGYNEQFF.

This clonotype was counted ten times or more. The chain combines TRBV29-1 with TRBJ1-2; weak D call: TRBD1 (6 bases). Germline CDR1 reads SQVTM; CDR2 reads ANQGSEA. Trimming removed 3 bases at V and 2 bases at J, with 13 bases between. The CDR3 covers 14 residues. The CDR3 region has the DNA TGCAGCGTTGACCCACAGGGCATAAACTATGGCTACACCTTC. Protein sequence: CSVDPQGINYGYTF.

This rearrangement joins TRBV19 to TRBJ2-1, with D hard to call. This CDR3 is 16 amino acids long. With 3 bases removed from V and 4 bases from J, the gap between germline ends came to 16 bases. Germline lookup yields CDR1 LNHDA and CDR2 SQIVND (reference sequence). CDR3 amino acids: CASSIGSSTLYNEQFF. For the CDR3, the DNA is TGTGCCAGTAGTATCGGCTCATCAACCCTATACAATGAGCAGTTCTTC.

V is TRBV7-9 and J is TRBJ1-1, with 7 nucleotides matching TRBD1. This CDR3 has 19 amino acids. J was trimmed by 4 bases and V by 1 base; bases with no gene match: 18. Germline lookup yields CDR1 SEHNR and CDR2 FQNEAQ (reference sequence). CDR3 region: CASSLGQIQYRGRTTEAFF. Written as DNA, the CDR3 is TGTGCCAGCAGCTTAGGCCAGATCCAATACAGGGGTCGGACCACTGAAGCTTTCTTT.

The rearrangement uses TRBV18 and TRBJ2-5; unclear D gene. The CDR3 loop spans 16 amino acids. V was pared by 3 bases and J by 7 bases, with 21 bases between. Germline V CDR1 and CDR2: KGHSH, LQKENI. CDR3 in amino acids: CASSPRLADQDGTQYF. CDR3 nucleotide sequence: TGTGCCAGCTCACCCCGGCTGGCGGATCAAGATGGGACCCAGTACTTC.

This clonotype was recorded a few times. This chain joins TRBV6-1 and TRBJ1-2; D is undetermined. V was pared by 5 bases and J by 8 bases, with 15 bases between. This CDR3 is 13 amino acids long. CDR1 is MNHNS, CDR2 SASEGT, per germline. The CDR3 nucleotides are TGTGCCAGCAGTACCCCCCTCGATCTCGGCTACACCTTC. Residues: CASSTPLDLGYTF.

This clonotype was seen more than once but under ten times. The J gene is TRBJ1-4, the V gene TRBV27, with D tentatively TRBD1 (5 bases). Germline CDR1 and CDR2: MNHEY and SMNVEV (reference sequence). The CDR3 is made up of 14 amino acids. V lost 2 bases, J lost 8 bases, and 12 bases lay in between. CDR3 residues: CASSLTLQGEKLFF. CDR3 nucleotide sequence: TGTGCCAGCAGTTTAACCCTTCAGGGAGAAAAACTGTTTTTT.

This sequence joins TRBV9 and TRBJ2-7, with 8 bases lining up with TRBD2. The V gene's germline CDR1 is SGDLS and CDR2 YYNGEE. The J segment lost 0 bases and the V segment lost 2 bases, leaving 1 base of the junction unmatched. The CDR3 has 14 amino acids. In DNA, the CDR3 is TGTGCCAGCAGCGTCCTAGCGGGCTCCTACGAGCAGTACTTC. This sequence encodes CASSVLAGSYEQYF. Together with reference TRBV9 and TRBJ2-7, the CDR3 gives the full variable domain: DSGVTQTPKHLITATGQRVTLRCSPRSGDLSVYWYQQSLDQGLQFLIQYYNGEERAKGNILERFSAQQFPDLHSELNLSSLELGDSALYFCASSVLAGSYEQYFGPGTRLTVT.

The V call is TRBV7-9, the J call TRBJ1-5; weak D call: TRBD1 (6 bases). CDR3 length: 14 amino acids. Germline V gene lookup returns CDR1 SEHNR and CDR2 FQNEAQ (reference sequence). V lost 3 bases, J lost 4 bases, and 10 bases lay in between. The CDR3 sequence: CASSFGGKNQPQHF. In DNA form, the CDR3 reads TGTGCCAGCAGCTTTGGGGGCAAAAATCAGCCCCAGCATTTT.

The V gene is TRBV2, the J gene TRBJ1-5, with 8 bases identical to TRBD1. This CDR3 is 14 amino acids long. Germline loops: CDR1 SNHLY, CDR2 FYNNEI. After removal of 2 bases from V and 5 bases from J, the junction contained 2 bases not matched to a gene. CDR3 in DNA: TGTGCCAGCAGTGAACAGACAGGGGATCAGCCCCAGCATTTT. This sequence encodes CASSEQTGDQPQHF.

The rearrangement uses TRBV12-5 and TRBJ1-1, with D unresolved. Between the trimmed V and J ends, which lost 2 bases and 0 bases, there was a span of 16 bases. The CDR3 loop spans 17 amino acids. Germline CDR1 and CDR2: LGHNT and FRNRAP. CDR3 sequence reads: CASGLPDRARVNTEAFF. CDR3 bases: TGTGCTAGTGGTTTGCCGGACCGGGCGCGGGTGAACACTGAAGCTTTCTTT.

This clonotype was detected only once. The CDR3 region has the DNA TGTGCCAGCAGTCCCGGAGTTAAGGGCGAAAAACTGTTTTTT. It yields the protein CASSPGVKGEKLFF. V and J are TRBV7-9 and TRBJ1-4; D gene ambiguous. V lost 6 bases and J 8 bases, leaving 16 bases between the germline ends. In germline, CDR1 is SEHNR, CDR2 FQNEAQ (reference sequence). The CDR3 sequence is 14 residues long.

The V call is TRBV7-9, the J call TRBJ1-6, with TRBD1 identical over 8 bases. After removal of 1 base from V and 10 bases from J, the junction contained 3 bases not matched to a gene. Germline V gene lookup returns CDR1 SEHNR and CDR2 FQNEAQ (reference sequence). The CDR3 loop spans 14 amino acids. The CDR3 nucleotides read TGTGCCAGCAGCTTAGTACAGGGGGGCTCACCCCTCCACTTT. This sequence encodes CASSLVQGGSPLHF.

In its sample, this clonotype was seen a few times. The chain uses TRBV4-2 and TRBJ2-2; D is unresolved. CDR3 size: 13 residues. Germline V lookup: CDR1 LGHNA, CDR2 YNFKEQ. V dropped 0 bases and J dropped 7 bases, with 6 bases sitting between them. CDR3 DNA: TGTGCCAGCAGCCAAGATTTCGGCGGGGAGCTGTTTTTT. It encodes CASSQDFGGELFF.

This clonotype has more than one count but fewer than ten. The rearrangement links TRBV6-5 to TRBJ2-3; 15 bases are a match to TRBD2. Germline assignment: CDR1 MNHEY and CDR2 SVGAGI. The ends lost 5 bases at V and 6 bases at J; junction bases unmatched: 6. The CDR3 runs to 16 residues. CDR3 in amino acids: CASSQGLAGGLDTQYF. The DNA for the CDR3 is TGTGCCAGCAGTCAGGGACTAGCGGGAGGTTTGGATACGCAGTATTTT.

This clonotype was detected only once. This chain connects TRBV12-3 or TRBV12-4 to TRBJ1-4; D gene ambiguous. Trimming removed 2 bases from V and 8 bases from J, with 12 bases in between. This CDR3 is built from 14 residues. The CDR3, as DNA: TGTGCCAGCAGTTTAAGTGGTGATGGAGAAAAACTGTTTTTT. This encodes CASSLSGDGEKLFF.

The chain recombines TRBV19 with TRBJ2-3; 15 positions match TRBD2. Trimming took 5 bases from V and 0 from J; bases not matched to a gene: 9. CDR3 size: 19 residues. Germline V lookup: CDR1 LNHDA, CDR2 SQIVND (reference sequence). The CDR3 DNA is TGTGCCAGTAGTGGAGGACTAGCGGGGGGGCACCCAAGCACAGATACGCAGTATTTT. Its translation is CASSGGLAGGHPSTDTQYF.

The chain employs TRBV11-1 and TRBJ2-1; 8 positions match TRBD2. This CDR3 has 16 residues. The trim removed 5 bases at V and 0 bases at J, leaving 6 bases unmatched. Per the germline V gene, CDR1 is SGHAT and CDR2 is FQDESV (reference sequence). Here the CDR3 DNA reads TGTGCCAGCAGCCCCCGGGGGGGTCGCTCCTACAATGAGCAGTTCTTC. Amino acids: CASSPRGGRSYNEQFF.

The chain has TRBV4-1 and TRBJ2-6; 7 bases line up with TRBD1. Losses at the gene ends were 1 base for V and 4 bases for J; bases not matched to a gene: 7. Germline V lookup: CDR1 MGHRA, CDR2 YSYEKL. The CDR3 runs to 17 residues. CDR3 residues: CASSQGLQGWGANVLTF. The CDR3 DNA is TGCGCCAGCAGCCAAGGGCTACAGGGGTGGGGGGCCAACGTCCTGACTTTC.

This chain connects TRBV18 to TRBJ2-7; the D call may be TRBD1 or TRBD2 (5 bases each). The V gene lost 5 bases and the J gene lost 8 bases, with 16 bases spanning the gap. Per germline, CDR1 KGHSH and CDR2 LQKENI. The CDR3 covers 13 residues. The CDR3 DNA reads TGTGCCAGCTCATCTCGGGACGGCCGCCAGCAGTACTTC. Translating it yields CASSSRDGRQQYF.